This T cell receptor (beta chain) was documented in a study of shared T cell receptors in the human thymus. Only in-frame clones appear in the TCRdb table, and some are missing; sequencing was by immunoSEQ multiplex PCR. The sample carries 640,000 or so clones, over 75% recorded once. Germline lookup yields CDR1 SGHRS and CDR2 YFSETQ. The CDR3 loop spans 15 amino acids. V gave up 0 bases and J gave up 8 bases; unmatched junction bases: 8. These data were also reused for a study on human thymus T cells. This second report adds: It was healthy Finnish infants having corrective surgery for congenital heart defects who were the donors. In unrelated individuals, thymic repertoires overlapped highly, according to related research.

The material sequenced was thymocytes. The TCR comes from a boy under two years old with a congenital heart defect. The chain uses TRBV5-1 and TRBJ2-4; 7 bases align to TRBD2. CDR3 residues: CASSLAIAGEDIQYF. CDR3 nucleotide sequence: TGCGCCAGCAGCTTGGCCATCGCGGGAGAGGACATTCAGTACTTC.